A selection of T cell receptor beta chains follows, all from one sample in a study of T cell responses to AZD1222 COVID-19 vaccine. Measured with immunoSEQ multiplex PCR; TCRdb has only the in-frame clones, and not every one. The sample lists about 180,000 clones, 80% to 95% occurring once. This specimen consisted of peripheral blood, obtained 28 days after the second AZD1222 dose. The receptor source for this set is an adult who received the AZD1222 COVID-19 vaccine. Both conserved end residues are part of each CDR3. A D gene is named only where the DNA matches it firmly. Size is stated for part of the rows, as once, few or many counts, or as a class when the clone is expanded.

J gene: TRBJ1-5; D gene: TRBD1; clone size: NA; CDR3 length: 14; V gene: TRBV6-6; CDR3 protein: CASSSTGGDQPQHF; CDR3 DNA: TGTGCCAGCAGTTCTACAGGGGGCGATCAGCCCCAGCATTTT
J gene: TRBJ1-6; D gene: NA; clone size: NA; CDR3 length: 15; V gene: TRBV4-1; CDR3 protein: CASSHPHEVNSPLHF; CDR3 DNA: TGCGCCAGCAGCCACCCTCACGAGGTTAATTCACCCCTCCACTTT
J gene: TRBJ1-2; D gene: NA; clone size: NA; CDR3 length: 12; V gene: TRBV7-3; CDR3 protein: CASSSQGDGYTF; CDR3 DNA: TGTGCCAGCAGCTCACAGGGAGATGGCTACACCTTC
J gene: TRBJ1-5; D gene: NA; clone size: NA; CDR3 length: 15; V gene: TRBV19; CDR3 protein: CASSIGSGLNQPQHF; CDR3 DNA: TGTGCCAGTAGTATAGGGTCAGGCCTTAATCAGCCCCAGCATTTT
J gene: TRBJ2-1; D gene: TRBD2; clone size: NA; CDR3 length: 16; V gene: TRBV7-3; CDR3 protein: CASSLIGGSGGNEQFF; CDR3 DNA: TGTGCCAGCAGCTTAATTGGAGGTAGCGGGGGCAATGAGCAGTTCTTC
J gene: TRBJ2-3; D gene: TRBD2; clone size: NA; CDR3 length: 15; V gene: TRBV6-5; CDR3 protein: CASSRTSGGGDTQYF; CDR3 DNA: TGTGCCAGCAGTCGGACTAGCGGGGGGGGAGATACGCAGTATTTT
J gene: TRBJ1-2; D gene: NA; clone size: NA; CDR3 length: 14; V gene: TRBV10-3; CDR3 protein: CAISKGPLNYGYTF; CDR3 DNA: TGTGCCATTTCCAAGGGGCCGCTTAACTATGGCTACACCTTC
J gene: TRBJ2-7; D gene: TRBD2; clone size: once; CDR3 length: 14; V gene: TRBV3-1/TRBV3-2; CDR3 protein: CASSHASGSYEQYF; CDR3 DNA: TGTGCCAGCAGCCATGCGAGCGGGAGCTACGAGCAGTACTTC
J gene: TRBJ2-1; D gene: NA; clone size: NA; CDR3 length: 16; V gene: TRBV3-1/TRBV3-2; CDR3 protein: CASSQELDSGYNEQFF; CDR3 DNA: TGTGCCAGCAGCCAAGAACTGGACTCCGGGTACAATGAGCAGTTCTTC
J gene: TRBJ2-5; D gene: TRBD2; clone size: NA; CDR3 length: 15; V gene: TRBV6-5; CDR3 protein: CASSPSGAGQETQYF; CDR3 DNA: TGTGCCAGCAGTCCCAGCGGGGCCGGCCAAGAGACCCAGTACTTC
J gene: TRBJ1-1; D gene: TRBD1; clone size: NA; CDR3 length: 16; V gene: TRBV5-1; CDR3 protein: CASSSGGGQGIIEAFF; CDR3 DNA: TGCGCCAGCAGCTCCGGGGGCGGACAGGGCATTATTGAAGCTTTCTTT
J gene: TRBJ1-5; D gene: NA; clone size: NA; CDR3 length: 14; V gene: TRBV7-2; CDR3 protein: CASSFAGAAQPQHF; CDR3 DNA: TGTGCCAGCAGCTTCGCAGGGGCCGCTCAGCCCCAGCATTTT
J gene: TRBJ2-2; D gene: TRBD1; clone size: NA; CDR3 length: 16; V gene: TRBV3-1/TRBV3-2; CDR3 protein: CASSHRRTGGGGELFF; CDR3 DNA: TGTGCCAGCAGCCACAGGAGGACAGGGGGCGGCGGGGAGCTGTTTTTT
J gene: TRBJ1-2; D gene: TRBD1; clone size: NA; CDR3 length: 13; V gene: TRBV12-3/TRBV12-4; CDR3 protein: CATSGTGEYGYTF; CDR3 DNA: TGTGCCACCTCAGGGACAGGGGAGTATGGCTACACCTTC
J gene: TRBJ2-7; D gene: NA; clone size: NA; CDR3 length: 15; V gene: TRBV28; CDR3 protein: CASSQTAVLTYEQYF; CDR3 DNA: TGTGCCAGCAGTCAGACAGCGGTTTTGACCTACGAGCAGTACTTC
J gene: TRBJ2-3; D gene: NA; clone size: NA; CDR3 length: 15; V gene: TRBV7-9; CDR3 protein: CASSLQADSTDTQYF; CDR3 DNA: TGTGCCAGCAGCTTACAGGCAGATAGCACAGATACGCAGTATTTT
J gene: TRBJ2-3; D gene: NA; clone size: once; CDR3 length: 13; V gene: TRBV7-3; CDR3 protein: CASSVSWTDTQYF; CDR3 DNA: TGTGCCAGCAGCGTCTCATGGACAGATACGCAGTATTTT
J gene: TRBJ2-3; D gene: TRBD2; clone size: NA; CDR3 length: 15; V gene: TRBV15; CDR3 protein: CATSIGLAGLVTQYF; CDR3 DNA: TGTGCCACCAGCATAGGACTAGCGGGTCTGGTTACGCAGTATTTT
J gene: TRBJ1-5; D gene: NA; clone size: once; CDR3 length: 13; V gene: TRBV28; CDR3 protein: CASKKFRVQPQHF; CDR3 DNA: TGTGCCAGCAAGAAATTCCGGGTTCAGCCCCAGCATTTT
J gene: TRBJ1-5; D gene: NA; clone size: NA; CDR3 length: 12; V gene: TRBV2; CDR3 protein: CASSGNNQPQHF; CDR3 DNA: TGTGCCAGCAGCGGCAACAATCAGCCCCAGCATTTT
J gene: TRBJ1-1; D gene: NA; clone size: NA; CDR3 length: 15; V gene: TRBV7-3; CDR3 protein: CASSPYGGVATEAFF; CDR3 DNA: TGTGCCAGCAGCCCATATGGTGGGGTAGCCACTGAAGCTTTCTTT
J gene: TRBJ2-7; D gene: TRBD2; clone size: NA; CDR3 length: 14; V gene: TRBV14; CDR3 protein: CASRTSGGNYEQYF; CDR3 DNA: TGTGCCAGCAGGACTAGCGGGGGTAACTACGAGCAGTACTTC
J gene: TRBJ1-4; D gene: NA; clone size: once; CDR3 length: 16; V gene: TRBV30; CDR3 protein: CAWARGDRLTNEKLFF; CDR3 DNA: TGTGCCTGGGCCAGGGGTGACCGTCTAACTAATGAAAAACTGTTTTTT
J gene: TRBJ1-5; D gene: NA; clone size: NA; CDR3 length: 14; V gene: TRBV6-4; CDR3 protein: CASSDSAGVQPQHF; CDR3 DNA: TGTGCCAGCAGTGACTCGGCAGGGGTTCAGCCCCAGCATTTT
J gene: TRBJ2-1; D gene: TRBD1; clone size: few; CDR3 length: 16; V gene: TRBV2; CDR3 protein: CASSKPGQGVGNEQFF; CDR3 DNA: TGTGCCAGCAGTAAACCGGGACAGGGAGTGGGCAATGAGCAGTTCTTC
J gene: TRBJ1-2; D gene: NA; clone size: NA; CDR3 length: 15; V gene: TRBV5-6; CDR3 protein: CASSSSTRANYGYTF; CDR3 DNA: TGTGCCAGCAGCAGCTCAACAAGGGCTAACTATGGCTACACCTTC
J gene: TRBJ2-7; D gene: NA; clone size: NA; CDR3 length: 11; V gene: TRBV2; CDR3 protein: CASMVTDEQYF; CDR3 DNA: TGTGCCAGCATGGTAACGGACGAGCAGTACTTC
J gene: TRBJ1-2; D gene: TRBD1; clone size: NA; CDR3 length: 14; V gene: TRBV7-2; CDR3 protein: CASSYSGGEYGYTF; CDR3 DNA: TGTGCCAGCAGCTATTCAGGGGGGGAGTATGGCTACACCTTC
J gene: TRBJ2-7; D gene: NA; clone size: NA; CDR3 length: 12; V gene: TRBV28; CDR3 protein: CASRSDTYEQYF; CDR3 DNA: TGTGCCAGCAGATCGGATACCTACGAGCAGTACTTC
J gene: TRBJ2-7; D gene: TRBD1; clone size: NA; CDR3 length: 13; V gene: TRBV7-3; CDR3 protein: CASSLAGGHEQYF; CDR3 DNA: TGTGCCAGCAGCTTAGCAGGGGGACACGAGCAGTACTTC
J gene: TRBJ2-1; D gene: TRBD2; clone size: NA; CDR3 length: 16; V gene: TRBV4-2; CDR3 protein: CASSQGTSGGANEQFF; CDR3 DNA: TGTGCCAGCAGCCAAGGGACTAGCGGGGGGGCGAATGAGCAGTTCTTC
J gene: TRBJ1-2; D gene: TRBD1; clone size: once; CDR3 length: 19; V gene: TRBV7-2; CDR3 protein: CASSFFSGRGPSEAYGYTF; CDR3 DNA: TGTGCCAGCAGCTTTTTCTCTGGCAGGGGGCCCAGTGAGGCTTATGGCTACACCTTC
J gene: TRBJ1-2; D gene: NA; clone size: NA; CDR3 length: 13; V gene: TRBV5-4; CDR3 protein: CASSTGGGYGYTF; CDR3 DNA: TGTGCCAGCAGCACGGGGGGGGGCTATGGCTACACCTTC
J gene: TRBJ2-7; D gene: TRBD2; clone size: NA; CDR3 length: 15; V gene: TRBV7-3; CDR3 protein: CASSLAGGPLNEQYF; CDR3 DNA: TGTGCCAGCAGCTTAGCGGGGGGGCCTCTCAACGAGCAGTACTTC
J gene: TRBJ1-1; D gene: NA; clone size: NA; CDR3 length: 14; V gene: TRBV18; CDR3 protein: CASSPSTENTEAFF; CDR3 DNA: TGTGCCAGCTCACCGTCGACAGAGAACACTGAAGCTTTCTTT
J gene: TRBJ1-2; D gene: NA; clone size: NA; CDR3 length: 15; V gene: TRBV5-1; CDR3 protein: CASSHGGTANYGYTF; CDR3 DNA: TGCGCCAGCAGCCATGGGGGCACAGCTAACTATGGCTACACCTTC
J gene: TRBJ2-5; D gene: NA; clone size: NA; CDR3 length: 14; V gene: TRBV9; CDR3 protein: CASSVRGLLETQYF; CDR3 DNA: TGTGCCAGCAGCGTACGGGGTTTGTTGGAGACCCAGTACTTC
J gene: TRBJ2-7; D gene: NA; clone size: NA; CDR3 length: 11; V gene: TRBV30; CDR3 protein: CAWSPDREQYF; CDR3 DNA: TGTGCCTGGAGTCCCGACAGGGAGCAGTACTTC
J gene: TRBJ1-1; D gene: NA; clone size: NA; CDR3 length: 15; V gene: TRBV3-1/TRBV3-2; CDR3 protein: CASSRAPGGNTEAFF; CDR3 DNA: TGTGCCAGCAGCCGAGCCCCTGGGGGTAACACTGAAGCTTTCTTT
J gene: TRBJ2-5; D gene: NA; clone size: NA; CDR3 length: 17; V gene: TRBV6-2/TRBV6-3; CDR3 protein: CASSYSQDREGRETQYF; CDR3 DNA: TGTGCCAGCAGTTACTCGCAGGACAGGGAGGGCCGAGAGACCCAGTACTTC
J gene: TRBJ1-4; D gene: TRBD1; clone size: NA; CDR3 length: 13; V gene: TRBV29-1; CDR3 protein: CSVTGIGNEKLFF; CDR3 DNA: TGCAGCGTGACAGGGATCGGTAATGAAAAACTGTTTTTT
J gene: TRBJ2-3; D gene: NA; clone size: NA; CDR3 length: 15; V gene: TRBV12-2; CDR3 protein: CASRLVAASPDTQYF; CDR3 DNA: TGTGCAAGTCGCTTAGTGGCGGCTAGCCCAGATACGCAGTATTTT
J gene: TRBJ2-7; D gene: NA; clone size: NA; CDR3 length: 12; V gene: TRBV10-3; CDR3 protein: CAIRGGSYEQYF; CDR3 DNA: TGTGCCATCCGTGGGGGGTCCTACGAGCAGTACTTC
J gene: TRBJ1-4; D gene: NA; clone size: NA; CDR3 length: 15; V gene: TRBV6-5; CDR3 protein: CASSYSIGVWEKLFF; CDR3 DNA: TGTGCCAGCAGTTACTCAATCGGGGTATGGGAAAAACTGTTTTTT
J gene: TRBJ2-7; D gene: NA; clone size: NA; CDR3 length: 15; V gene: TRBV3-1/TRBV3-2; CDR3 protein: CASSQNRAATYEQYF; CDR3 DNA: TGTGCCAGCAGCCAAAATAGGGCGGCAACCTACGAGCAGTACTTC